The sequence of this T cell receptor (beta chain) was determined in a study of post-analysis software for immune sequencing data (dated by TCRdb to between 2014 and 2017). At the level of the whole study: Relapsing-remitting, secondary progressive and progressive-relapsing multiple sclerosis were recorded as disease courses, and subtype annotation was lacking for some patients. A subset of samples was prepared in parallel using single-end sample barcoding, then pooled and co-amplified after Illumina adapter ligation. The multiple sclerosis patient repertoires were compared with 10 to 12 previously published healthy control repertoires from donors aged about 6 to 26 years.

V has 4 bases trimmed and J has 6 bases trimmed; junction bases matching no gene number 6. The CDR3 runs 14 amino acids, cysteine and phenylalanine included. The DNA shown is the 42-base CDR3, in frame from base 1. CDR1 and CDR2 are drawn from the germline V gene: SGHRS, YFSETQ. To demonstrate the VDJtools post-analysis software, the study profiled TCR beta repertoires from the peripheral blood of about 13 young patients with multiple sclerosis. The patients with multiple sclerosis were children and adolescents between roughly 6 and 15 years of age. The method was PCR. The instrument was an Illumina HiSeq 2500. Unique molecular identifiers were incorporated into TCR beta cDNA libraries to reduce PCR and sequencing biases. Every 1 to 10 million input T cells yielded roughly 500,000 cDNA molecules, meaning each molecule approximated one T cell. The patient libraries were prepared and sequenced using the same protocol as the earlier healthy control dataset. Within a given batch, samples were prepared together, multiplexed and sequenced on the same HiSeq lane. The source study handled its data this way. MIGEC was used to process the raw barcoded reads, and molecular identifier groups with only a single read were discarded before consensus assembly and CDR3 extraction. VDJtools was used for post-analysis of the clonotype tables, with diversity normalized by down-sampling every dataset to the smallest sample size. To correct batch-related cross-sample contamination, repertoire overlap clustering matched CDR3 amino acid sequences but not nucleotide sequences. TCRdb trimmed public reads at Q25 via fastp, called clones via MiXCR and kept in-frame beta chains. Identical CDR3 protein sequences are pooled into one entry, listed with their most common genes and DNA. These V and J calls derive from TCRdb rather than the authors' analysis. Within this sample are about 500,000 distinct CDR3 sequences, with 40% to 55% of them counted one time only. The ten largest clones add up to roughly 12% of the sample.

Beyond this particular receptor, the publication reports: Significantly higher frequencies in patients than in controls were found for several TRBV segments, including TRBV5-6, TRBV5-1 and TRBV20-1. The control group was slightly older than the multiple sclerosis patient group. Compared with controls, multiple sclerosis patients had significantly lower normalized Chao1 diversity, a finding suggesting substantial peripheral T-cell clonal expansion. Direct clustering with F measure revealed strong co-clustering of samples prepared in the same batch, which led to a batch-effect correction.

Concerning this clonotype: This clone's antigen is unknown. Base qualities were left out, and no much larger clone turns up one base away.

This receptor was taken from a girl aged 5 to 17 with multiple sclerosis. This chain joins TRBV5-1 to TRBJ2-2; 7 bases in the middle match TRBD1. Source material: blood. CDR3 region: CASSPLDRAGELFF. In nucleotide form, the sequence is TGCGCCAGCAGCCCCCTCGACAGGGCCGGGGAGCTGTTTTTT.